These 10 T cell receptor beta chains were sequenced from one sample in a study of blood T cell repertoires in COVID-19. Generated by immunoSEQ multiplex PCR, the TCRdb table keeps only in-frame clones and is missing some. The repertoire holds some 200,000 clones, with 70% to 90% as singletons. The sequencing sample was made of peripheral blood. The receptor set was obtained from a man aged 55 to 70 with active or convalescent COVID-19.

Written as DNA, the CDR3 is TGTGCCACCAGTCCAGCGGGGGGGCGGGAGACCCAGTACTTC. Translation gives CATSPAGGRETQYF. The genes are TRBV24-1 and TRBJ2-5, with 10 positions matching TRBD2. CDR3 length: 14 residues. Germline values: CDR1 KGHDR, CDR2 SFDVKD. With V trimmed by 6 bases and J by 5 bases, 5 bases remained unmatched.

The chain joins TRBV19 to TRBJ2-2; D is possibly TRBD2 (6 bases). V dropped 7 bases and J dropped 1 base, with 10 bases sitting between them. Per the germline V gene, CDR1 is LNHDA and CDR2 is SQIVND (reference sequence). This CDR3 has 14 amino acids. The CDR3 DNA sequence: TGTGCCAGTAAATGGGGAGGGAACACCGGGGAGCTGTTTTTT. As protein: CASKWGGNTGELFF.

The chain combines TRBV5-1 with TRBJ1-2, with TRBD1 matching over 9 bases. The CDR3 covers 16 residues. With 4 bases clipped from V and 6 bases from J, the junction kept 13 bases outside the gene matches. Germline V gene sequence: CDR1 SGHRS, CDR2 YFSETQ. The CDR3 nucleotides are TGCGCCAGCAGCCCAACGGGACAGGGATTCTCTGATGGCTACACCTTC. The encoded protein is CASSPTGQGFSDGYTF.

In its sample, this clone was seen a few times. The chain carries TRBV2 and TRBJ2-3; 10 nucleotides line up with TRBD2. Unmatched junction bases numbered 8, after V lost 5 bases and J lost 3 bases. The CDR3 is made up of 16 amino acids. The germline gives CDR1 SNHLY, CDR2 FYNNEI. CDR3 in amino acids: CASSPAGGLGTDTQYF. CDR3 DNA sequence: TGTGCCAGCAGTCCAGCGGGGGGGCTAGGTACAGATACGCAGTATTTT.

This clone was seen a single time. This chain's CDR3 is CASSPRAQGANSGNTIYF. The CDR3 nucleotides read TGTGCCAGCTCACCACGGGCACAGGGGGCAAACTCTGGAAACACCATATATTTT. The chain is built from TRBV18 and TRBJ1-3; 9 positions match TRBD1. Germline trimming cut 1 base from V and 0 bases from J; bases unmatched to any gene: 7. CDR1 and CDR2 from the germline V gene are KGHSH and LQKENI. This CDR3 contains 18 residues. The full variable domain, completed using reference TRBV18 and TRBJ1-3, is NAGVMQNPRHLVRRRGQEARLRCSPMKGHSHVYWYRQLPEEGLKFMVYLQKENIIDESGMPKERFSAEFPKEGPSILRIQQVVRGDSAAYFCASSPRAQGANSGNTIYFGEGSWLTVV.

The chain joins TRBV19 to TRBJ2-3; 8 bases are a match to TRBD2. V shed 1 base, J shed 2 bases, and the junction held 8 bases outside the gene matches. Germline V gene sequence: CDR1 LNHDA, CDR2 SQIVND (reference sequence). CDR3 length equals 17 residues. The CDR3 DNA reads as TGTGCCAGTAGTATAGGAGGCGGGGGGACTCTCACAGATACGCAGTATTTT. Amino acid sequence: CASSIGGGGTLTDTQYF.

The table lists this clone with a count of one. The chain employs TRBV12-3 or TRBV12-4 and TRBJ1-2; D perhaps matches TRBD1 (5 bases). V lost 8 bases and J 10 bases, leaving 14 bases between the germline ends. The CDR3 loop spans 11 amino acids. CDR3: CASAFLGDYTF. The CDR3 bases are TGTGCCAGCGCCTTTTTAGGGGACTACACCTTC.

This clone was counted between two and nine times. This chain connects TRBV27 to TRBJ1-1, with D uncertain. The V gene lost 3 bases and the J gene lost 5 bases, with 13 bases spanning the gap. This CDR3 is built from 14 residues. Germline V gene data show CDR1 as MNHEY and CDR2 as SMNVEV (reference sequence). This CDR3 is CASSFGRGFTEAFF. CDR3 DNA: TGTGCCAGCAGTTTTGGTCGGGGTTTTACTGAAGCTTTCTTT.

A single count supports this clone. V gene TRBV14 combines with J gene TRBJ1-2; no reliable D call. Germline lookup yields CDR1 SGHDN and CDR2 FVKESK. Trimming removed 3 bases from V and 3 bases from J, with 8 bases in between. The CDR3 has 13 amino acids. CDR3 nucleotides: TGTGCCAGCAGCCAGGGAGGCTACTATGGCTACACCTTC. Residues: CASSQGGYYGYTF.

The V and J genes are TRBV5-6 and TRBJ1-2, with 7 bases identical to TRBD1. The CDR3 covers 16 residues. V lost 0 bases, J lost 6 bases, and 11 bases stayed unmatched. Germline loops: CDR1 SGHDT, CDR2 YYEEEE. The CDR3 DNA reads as TGTGCCAGCAGCTTGGCCCCCCCGACAGGGAGGAATGGCTACACCTTC. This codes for CASSLAPPTGRNGYTF.